What follows are 29 T cell receptor beta chains derived from one specimen sequenced in a study of human T cells and chemical hapten exposure. Time point noted: patch test 2, 6 weeks after DPC sensitization. The treatment is: therapeutic diphenylcyclopropenone sensitization with weekly scalp DPC. TCRdb independently ran MiXCR on the RACE reads; one entry per CDR3 protein. The sample records tens of thousands of distinct CDR3 sequences, 7.5% to 10% being singletons. The input for sequencing was whole blood, taken in connection with sensitization to the hapten diphenylcyclopropenone (DPC). Receptors originate from a man aged 25-40 years with alopecia areata. Some clones in this sample may be carry-over from other donors' samples.

In its sample, this clonotype was seen many times. The CDR3 DNA reads as TGTGCCAGCTCACAGGGTAGTCGAAATCAGCCCCAGCATTTT. This codes for CASSQGSRNQPQHF. The chain combines TRBV18 with TRBJ1-5; D unclear. The CDR3 loop spans 14 amino acids. In germline, CDR1 is KGHSH, CDR2 LQKENI. V was shortened by 4 bases and J by 4 bases, with 11 bases between the two germline ends.

With respect to this clonotype: This may be a read error: a much more frequent sequence differs by one nucleotide. V usage is TRBV7-2 and J usage is TRBJ2-4; D is uncertain. V lost 4 bases to trimming and J lost 2 bases, with 12 bases between them. Germline CDR1 and CDR2: SGHTA and FQGNSA. This CDR3 region has 15 residues. The CDR3 here is CASSSTHLSKNIQYF. CDR3 in DNA: TGTGCCAGCAGCTCAACCCACCTATCCAAAAACATTCAGTACTTC.

This clonotype was observed at least ten times. The V call is TRBV11-2, the J call TRBJ2-5; 9 bases align to TRBD1. CDR1 and CDR2 (germline): SGHAT, FQNNGV. The V and J ends lost 2 bases and 5 bases, in that order; junction bases with no gene match: 6. This CDR3 has 15 amino acids. The CDR3 region is CASSLTTGGFETQYF. CDR3 sequence (DNA): TGTGCCAGCAGCTTAACGACAGGGGGATTCGAGACCCAGTACTTC.

The gene calls are TRBV29-1 and TRBJ2-3; 10 positions agree with TRBD2. V trimming: 8 bases; J trimming: 2 bases; junction bases outside the gene matches: 7. Per the germline V gene, CDR1 is SQVTM and CDR2 is ANQGSEA. CDR3 length equals 14 residues. In DNA form, the CDR3 reads TGCAGCACGCCGGGACTAGCGATCACAGATACGCAGTATTTT. It yields the protein CSTPGLAITDTQYF.

In its sample, this clonotype was seen many times. V gene TRBV29-1 combines with J gene TRBJ2-3; 10 bases agree with TRBD2. The junction had 7 bases not matched to a gene; V was cut back by 7 bases and J by 0 bases. This CDR3 is 15 amino acids long. CDR1 is SQVTM and CDR2 is ANQGSEA in the germline V gene. The CDR3 is CSAGKAGGSTDTQYF. The CDR3 DNA reads TGCAGCGCAGGAAAAGCGGGAGGGAGCACAGATACGCAGTATTTT.

This clonotype was recorded a few times. CDR3 sequence reads: CASSLPGPGETQYF. CDR3 bases: TGTGCCAGCAGCCTCCCAGGGCCGGGGGAGACCCAGTACTTC. The rearrangement uses TRBV28 and TRBJ2-5, with D perhaps being TRBD1 or TRBD2 (5 bases each). The germline V gene encodes CDR1 MDHEN and CDR2 SYDVKM. This CDR3 region has 14 residues. Deletions cut 6 bases from V and 5 bases from J, with 16 bases between.

This clonotype was detected many times. The gene calls are TRBV2 and TRBJ2-3; maybe TRBD1 (5 bases). The CDR3 contains 13 residues. CDR1 and CDR2 from the germline V gene are SNHLY and FYNNEI. Trimming removed 5 bases from V and 4 bases from J, with 10 bases in between. DNA for the CDR3: TGTGCCAGCAGTCTAGTGGGGCCAGATACGCAGTATTTT. Amino acids: CASSLVGPDTQYF. Filled out from reference TRBV2 and TRBJ2-3, the complete variable domain reads EPEVTQTPSHQVTQMGQEVILRCVPISNHLYFYWYRQILGQKVEFLVSFYNNEISEKSEIFDDQFSVERPDGSNFTLKIRSTKLEDSAMYFCASSLVGPDTQYFGPGTRLTVL.

CDR3 DNA sequence: TGTGCCTGGAGTGAGGCAGGGGGTCAGCCCCAGCATTTT. Protein: CAWSEAGGQPQHF. The chain couples TRBV30 to TRBJ1-5; 7 bases map to TRBD1. Germline V gene data show CDR1 as GTSNPN and CDR2 as SVGIG (reference sequence). This CDR3 region has 13 residues. J gave up 6 bases and V 1 base, and 3 bases lay outside the gene matches.

This rearrangement joins TRBV29-1 to TRBJ2-1, with 10 bases aligning to TRBD1. The CDR3 sequence is 14 residues long. V shed 3 bases, J shed 5 bases, and the junction held 4 bases outside the gene matches. Germline-derived CDR1 and CDR2 are SQVTM and ANQGSEA. DNA of the CDR3: TGCAGCGTTGACCCGGGACAGGGGCACAATGAGCAGTTCTTC. Protein: CSVDPGQGHNEQFF.

This chain connects TRBV29-1 to TRBJ2-5; weak D call: TRBD1 (5 bases). The CDR3 is made up of 11 amino acids. Germline CDR1 and CDR2: SQVTM and ANQGSEA. The V and J ends lost 6 bases and 2 bases respectively, with 7 bases between them. The CDR3 here is CSVDRQETQYF. As DNA, the CDR3 is TGCAGCGTCGACAGACAAGAGACCCAGTACTTC.

At least ten counts were recorded for this clonotype. This chain uses TRBV18 with TRBJ1-5; 11 nucleotides line up with TRBD1. In germline, CDR1 is KGHSH, CDR2 LQKENI. V gave up 5 bases and J gave up 1 base; unmatched junction bases: 4. This CDR3 region has 16 residues. The DNA of the CDR3 is TGTGCCAGCTCATTCGGGGACAGGGGGAGCAATCAGCCCCAGCATTTT. This encodes CASSFGDRGSNQPQHF.

This clonotype was seen ten or more times. This chain links TRBV7-6 with TRBJ2-2; D not resolved. This CDR3 is built from 16 residues. With 0 bases removed from V and 5 bases from J, the gap between germline ends came to 13 bases. Per germline, CDR1 SGHVS and CDR2 FNYEAQ. The DNA of the CDR3 is TGTGCCAGCAGCTTAGCGGCGGACCCGAGGACCGGGGAGCTGTTTTTT. Protein product: CASSLAADPRTGELFF.

This clonotype has only a few counts. The rearrangement uses TRBV20-1 and TRBJ1-1; a weak D match, TRBD1 (5 bases). The germline gives CDR1 DFQATT, CDR2 SNEGSKA (reference sequence). This CDR3 contains 13 residues. V gave up 2 bases and J gave up 5 bases, with 12 bases separating them. The CDR3 bases are TGCAGTGCTAGACCGGCCTGGGGGACTGAAGCTTTCTTT. Amino acids: CSARPAWGTEAFF.

Ten or more counts support this clonotype. The chain links TRBV11-2 to TRBJ2-5; D is unresolved. Trimming took 0 bases from V and 5 from J, leaving 4 bases between them. Germline assignment: CDR1 SGHAT and CDR2 FQNNGV. This CDR3 comprises 12 residues. CDR3 region: CASSLDRETQYF. In DNA, the CDR3 is TGTGCCAGCAGCTTAGACCGGGAGACCCAGTACTTC.

There are many counts of this clonotype. The chain combines TRBV18 with TRBJ2-7; D ambiguous. Between the trimmed V and J ends, which lost 0 bases and 1 base, there was a span of 7 bases. Germline V CDR1 and CDR2: KGHSH, LQKENI. The CDR3 covers 14 residues. CDR3 region: CASSPPASSYEQYF. The DNA for the CDR3 is TGTGCCAGCTCACCACCGGCAAGTTCCTACGAGCAGTACTTC.

This clonotype has a count of ten or more. The genes are TRBV4-1 and TRBJ2-7; D is undetermined. This CDR3 contains 13 residues. Germline V gene sequence: CDR1 MGHRA, CDR2 YSYEKL. The V end lost 0 bases, the J end lost 4 bases, and 7 bases lay between the germline ends. The CDR3 nucleotides read TGCGCCAGCAGCCAAGATCTTGGGTACGAGCAGTACTTC. As protein: CASSQDLGYEQYF.

Only a few counts were recorded for this clonotype. CDR3 DNA sequence: TGCAGCGTTCGAGATTATAATCGGGCAGATACGCAGTATTTT. It codes for CSVRDYNRADTQYF. This chain uses TRBV29-1 with TRBJ2-3, with no clear D. Germline-derived CDR1 and CDR2 are SQVTM and ANQGSEA. The CDR3 is 14 residues long. Trimming stripped 5 bases from V and 4 bases from J, with 16 bases between.

This clonotype showed up many times. The chain carries TRBV30 and TRBJ2-5; D call uncertain. V shed 3 bases and J shed 5 bases, with 13 bases lying between them. Germline V gene sequence: CDR1 GTSNPN, CDR2 SVGIG (reference sequence). The CDR3 totals 13 residues. The CDR3 is CAWSAEPPETQYF. The CDR3 bases are TGTGCCTGGAGCGCAGAGCCCCCCGAGACCCAGTACTTC.

This chain connects TRBV12-3 or TRBV12-4 to TRBJ2-2; D gene ambiguous. Between the trimmed V and J ends, which lost 3 bases and 7 bases, there was a span of 6 bases. This CDR3 contains 12 residues. The CDR3 DNA follows: TGTGCCAGCAGTTTGGTCCTCGGGGAGCTGTTTTTT. Translating gives CASSLVLGELFF.

This clonotype was seen ten or more times. The V gene is TRBV6-5, the J gene TRBJ1-5, with unresolved D. Trimming shortened V by 7 bases and J by 0 bases, and 13 bases separated the two germline ends. In germline, CDR1 is MNHEY, CDR2 SVGAGI. The CDR3 length is 15 residues. This chain's CDR3 is CASTPGPYSNQPQHF. The CDR3 region has the DNA TGTGCCAGCACACCAGGCCCCTATAGCAATCAGCCCCAGCATTTT.

This clonotype was seen more than once but under ten times. The chain recombines TRBV7-2 with TRBJ2-4; no reliable D call. The CDR3 runs to 14 residues. Looked up from germline, CDR1 is SGHTA and CDR2 is FQGNSA. V was clipped by 4 bases and J by 2 bases, with 9 bases between them. CDR3 sequence reads: CASSSGSTKNIQYF. As DNA, the CDR3 is TGTGCCAGCAGCTCCGGCTCCACCAAAAACATTCAGTACTTC.

This clonotype was counted many times. This rearrangement joins TRBV6-5 to TRBJ1-1, with D uncertain. This CDR3 has 13 residues. Germline CDR1 reads MNHEY; CDR2 reads SVGAGI. Trimming removed 11 bases from V and 0 bases from J, with 13 bases in between. The CDR3: CAVMGAVNTEAFF. The CDR3 nucleotides read TGTGCCGTTATGGGCGCGGTGAACACTGAAGCTTTCTTT.

This clonotype was counted a few times. The chain employs TRBV29-1 and TRBJ2-1; D possibly matches TRBD1 or TRBD2 (6 bases each). Trimming pared 7 bases from V and 3 bases from J, leaving 19 bases between. Germline V gene lookup returns CDR1 SQVTM and CDR2 ANQGSEA. The CDR3 has 15 amino acids. The CDR3 sequence is CSAAPFEGGYNEQFF. DNA of the CDR3: TGCAGCGCCGCCCCTTTTGAGGGGGGCTACAATGAGCAGTTCTTC.

The chain combines TRBV9 with TRBJ2-1; 12 bases are a match to TRBD1. The germline V gene encodes CDR1 SGDLS and CDR2 YYNGEE. V lost 2 bases to trimming and J lost 8 bases; unmatched junction nucleotides: 8. The CDR3 runs to 16 residues. CDR3 protein: CASSVLPGQGAHEQFF. CDR3 DNA sequence: TGTGCCAGCAGCGTCCTCCCGGGACAGGGGGCTCATGAGCAGTTCTTC.

This clonotype was seen many times. The gene calls are TRBV4-3 and TRBJ2-7, with D perhaps TRBD1 (5 bases). With 0 bases removed from V and 0 bases from J, the gap between germline ends came to 12 bases. Germline assignment: CDR1 LGHNA and CDR2 YSLEER. This CDR3 is 16 amino acids long. In nucleotides, the CDR3 is TGCGCCAGCAGCCAAGATATGAAGCAGGGCTCCTACGAGCAGTACTTC. It specifies CASSQDMKQGSYEQYF.

This clonotype was seen a handful of times. J is TRBJ2-5 and V is TRBV15, with 8 bases fitting TRBD1. Unmatched junction bases numbered 8, after V lost 1 base and J lost 4 bases. Germline CDR1 reads LNHNV; CDR2 reads YYDKDF (reference sequence). The CDR3 contains 16 residues. The CDR3 spells CATSRVPQGAGETQYF. The CDR3, as DNA: TGTGCCACCAGCAGAGTACCCCAGGGGGCGGGAGAGACCCAGTACTTC.

This clonotype occurred many times. The chain employs TRBV2 and TRBJ1-1; 7 bases fit TRBD1. Germline CDR1 and CDR2: SNHLY and FYNNEI. The junction had 7 bases not matched to a gene; V was cut back by 6 bases and J by 0 bases. The CDR3 contains 15 residues. The chain's CDR3 is CASSNGQVVNTEAFF. For the CDR3, the DNA is TGTGCCAGCAGCAACGGACAGGTCGTGAACACTGAAGCTTTCTTT.

Only a few counts were recorded for this clonotype. The chain joins TRBV20-1 to TRBJ1-3, with a tentative D call TRBD1 (5 bases). This CDR3 contains 16 residues. V lost 0 bases, J lost 0 bases, and 12 bases lay in between. Germline lookup yields CDR1 DFQATT and CDR2 SNEGSKA (reference sequence). In DNA form, the CDR3 reads TGCAGTGCTAGAGATGGGGGAAGGTACTCTGGAAACACCATATATTTT. Translation: CSARDGGRYSGNTIYF.

There are a few counts of this clonotype. J is TRBJ2-3 and V is TRBV19, with TRBD2 matching 11 bases. V trimming: 7 bases; J trimming: 3 bases; junction bases outside the gene matches: 12. This CDR3 spans 17 amino acids. Germline V CDR1 and CDR2: LNHDA, SQIVND (reference sequence). The CDR3 DNA follows: TGTGCCAGTAAGGATAGCGGGAGGGCGAGGGGGACAGATACGCAGTATTTT. Amino acid sequence: CASKDSGRARGTDTQYF.